This entry concerns a single T cell receptor beta chain. The CDR3 totals 12 residues. CDR1 is KGHSH and CDR2 is LQKENI in the germline V gene. V shed 5 bases and J shed 1 base, with 4 bases lying between them. In the original workflow: Amplification from reference gene primers served as the basis for estimated nucleated cell counts. TCRdb keeps only in-frame clones here, not all; method: immunoSEQ multiplex PCR. D and trimming were read from the DNA, whereas the V and J calls and clone size are those reported in that table. Of some 140,000 clones listed, about 88% were seen once; the top ten hold about a sixth. These data belong to a study of blood T cell repertoires in COVID-19. The wider study: The United States, Italy and Spain supplied acute and convalescent COVID-19 samples. From T cells, B-cell-depleted T cells, or PBMCs came the material, which was cDNA or gDNA.

This chain joins TRBV18 and TRBJ2-3, with no clear D. The sample comprised peripheral blood. The sequence came from a woman aged 80 or over with acute or convalescent COVID-19. CDR3 region: CASSSCTDTQYF. In nucleotides, the CDR3 is TGTGCCAGCTCATCCTGCACAGATACGCAGTATTTT.